The table lists the clone carrying this TCR beta chain with a few counts. Its antigen is unidentified. The data derive from a study of T-cell reconstitution after alpha-beta-depleted transplantation in children. General study findings and limits: One year after transplant, T-cell counts and diversity came mostly from newly produced T cells. Approximately two months post-transplant, alpha-beta T cells reportedly originated from several hundred expanded graft clones. TCRbeta diversity was high at day 60 in some patients (a result of surviving recipient T cells and thymic progenitors).

Unique molecular identifiers were used to barcode this TCRbeta library. MiXCR, run by TCRdb on the PCR reads, gives a single entry per CDR3 protein. Altogether 700,000 to 950,000 distinct CDR3 sequences are present, roughly 15% being singletons, with the ten largest covering approximately 5%. This CDR3 contains 13 residues. The V gene lost 6 bases and the J gene lost 0 bases, with 9 bases spanning the gap. Germline-derived CDR1 and CDR2 are DFQATT and SNEGSKA (reference sequence). This specimen was PBMCs, mostly from graft donor cells, taken 360 days after TCRalphabeta/CD19-depleted stem cell transplant. The origin of this receptor is a male patient between 5 and 17 years old who had a stem cell transplant for acute lymphoblastic leukemia, so the T cells may come from the graft donor. The V gene is TRBV20-1, the J gene TRBJ1-5; D might be TRBD1 (5 bases). The CDR3 reads CSAYRHSNQPQHF. The CDR3 region has the DNA TGCAGTGCCTACAGGCATAGCAATCAGCCCCAGCATTTT.